These T cell receptor beta chains were read from a single sample in a study of blood T cell repertoires in COVID-19. The method was immunoSEQ multiplex PCR; TCRdb's version includes in-frame clones alone and lacks a portion of them. The sample shows roughly 200,000 clones, 80% to 90% of them seen only once. The sequencing input was PBMCs or T cells enriched from blood (not recorded which). The source is a woman between 35 and 50 years old with acute COVID-19. Each CDR3 is given with its conserved first and last residue. Each record gives: J gene, clone size, D gene, V gene, CDR3 DNA, CDR3 protein. The D gene is left open where the match is weak. The size entry is marked missing in some rows and otherwise reads once, few, many or a size class.

TRBJ1-3 . TRBD1 TRBV10-3 TGTGCCATCAGTGAGCTGCCGGGACAGTCTGGAAACACCATATATTTT CAISELPGQSGNTIYF
TRBJ2-7 . TRBD1 TRBV6-6 TGTGCCAGCAGTTACTCGAGACAGGGGGCCCACGAGCAGTACTTC CASSYSRQGAHEQYF
TRBJ1-2 . TRBD1 TRBV27 TGTGCCAGCAGGCCCGGGACAGGGATTAACTATGGCTACACCTTC CASRPGTGINYGYTF
TRBJ2-3 . . TRBV9 TGTGCCAGCAGCGCCCACGCGGGACCCGGCACAGATACGCAGTATTTT CASSAHAGPGTDTQYF
TRBJ1-2 few . TRBV28 TGTGCCAGCAGTTCCCTCGGGATAAACTATGGCTACACCTTC CASSSLGINYGYTF
TRBJ2-5 . TRBD2 TRBV28 TGTGCCAGCAGTTCCGGGGGGGGTTCAGAGACCCAGTACTTC CASSSGGGSETQYF
TRBJ2-3 . . TRBV5-1 TGCGCCAGCAGTTATTCTACTCCTAGCACAGATACGCAGTATTTT CASSYSTPSTDTQYF
TRBJ2-5 . TRBD1 TRBV28 TGTGCCAGCAGTTTGGTCTCGACAGGGCGAGAGACCCAGTACTTC CASSLVSTGRETQYF
TRBJ1-1 . TRBD1 TRBV28 TGTGCCAGCAGTTTATTAGGGGGCGCGAACACTGAAGCTTTCTTT CASSLLGGANTEAFF
TRBJ2-4 . . TRBV2 TGTGCCAGCAGTGAAAGCCCCGTCTCGGCCAAAAACATTCAGTACTTC CASSESPVSAKNIQYF
TRBJ1-1 . . TRBV18 TGTGCCAGCTCACCGAGTGTCAACAGTCTGAACACTGAAGCTTTCTTT CASSPSVNSLNTEAFF
TRBJ2-7 . TRBD1 TRBV28 TGTGCCAGCAGTCCCGGGACAGGGTACTCCTACGAGCAGTACTTC CASSPGTGYSYEQYF
TRBJ1-5 . . TRBV28 TGTGCCAGCAGTCTGACAGGTAGTTACAATCAGCCCCAGCATTTT CASSLTGSYNQPQHF
TRBJ2-1 . . TRBV2 TGTGCCAGCAGGCGGAGCCAGGGGTACAATGAGCAGTTCTTC CASRRSQGYNEQFF